These 21 T cell receptor beta chains were sequenced from one sample in a study of T cell changes during pregnancy in multiple sclerosis. The data were produced by immunoSEQ multiplex PCR, yet TCRdb's version contains in-frame clones alone and is incomplete. Here the sample spans tens of thousands of clones, about nine tenths being singletons. The sequencing here drew on peripheral blood, taken in the first trimester of pregnancy. These TCRs come from a female donor in good health, enrolled as a control in a pregnancy study.

The CDR3 loop reads CASSQVASGAFYEQYF. In nucleotides, the CDR3 is TGCGCCAGCAGCCAAGTTGCTAGCGGAGCTTTCTACGAGCAGTACTTC. V usage is TRBV4-1 and J usage is TRBJ2-7, with 7 bases aligning to TRBD2. J gave up 3 bases and V 1 base, and 9 bases lay outside the gene matches. CDR3 length: 16 amino acids. Germline CDR1 reads MGHRA; CDR2 reads YSYEKL.

This clone was counted a few times. The chain is built from TRBV10-3 and TRBJ2-5; TRBD2 matches at 8 bases. The CDR3 runs to 16 residues. The V gene's germline CDR1 is ENHRY and CDR2 SYGVKD. After removal of 6 bases from V and 6 bases from J, the junction contained 15 bases not matched to a gene. CDR3 protein: CAISSGASGGRKTQYF. The CDR3 bases are TGTGCCATCAGCTCGGGGGCAAGCGGGGGTCGGAAGACCCAGTACTTC.

The CDR3 DNA is TGTGCCAGCAGCTTAGCGTCTAGAGATGGCTACACCTTC. It encodes CASSLASRDGYTF. V is TRBV7-6 and J is TRBJ1-2; D is unresolved. CDR3 size: 13 residues. V lost 0 bases to trimming and J lost 6 bases, with 8 bases between them. CDR1 is SGHVS and CDR2 is FNYEAQ in the germline V gene.

The gene calls are TRBV28 and TRBJ1-1; the D gene is possibly TRBD1 (5 bases). Trimming took 9 bases from V and 0 from J, leaving 17 bases between them. Germline V gives CDR1 MDHEN, CDR2 SYDVKM. This CDR3 contains 15 residues. The CDR3 bases are TGTGCCAGTCTAATTGCGGGACTCATGAACACTGAAGCTTTCTTT. It yields the protein CASLIAGLMNTEAFF.

This rearrangement joins TRBV2 to TRBJ2-1, with D maybe TRBD2 (6 bases). V shed 5 bases and J shed 9 bases, with 11 bases lying between them. Germline V gene sequence: CDR1 SNHLY, CDR2 FYNNEI. The CDR3 has 12 amino acids. The DNA for the CDR3 is TGTGCCAGCAGTCCTAGCGAGCGTGAGCAGTTCTTC. Translation gives CASSPSEREQFF. The full variable domain, with the rest looked up from reference TRBV2 and TRBJ2-1, is EPEVTQTPSHQVTQMGQEVILRCVPISNHLYFYWYRQILGQKVEFLVSFYNNEISEKSEIFDDQFSVERPDGSNFTLKIRSTKLEDSAMYFCASSPSEREQFFGPGTRLTVL.

The chain combines TRBV2 with TRBJ2-5, with TRBD1 matching over 11 bases. Germline V gene lookup returns CDR1 SNHLY and CDR2 FYNNEI. The ends lost 2 bases at V and 5 bases at J; junction bases unmatched: 4. The CDR3 totals 15 residues. This chain's CDR3 is CASSEKDRGQETQYF. The CDR3 DNA is TGTGCCAGCAGTGAAAAGGACAGGGGGCAGGAGACCCAGTACTTC.

The chain couples TRBV18 to TRBJ2-3; D is possibly TRBD1 (5 bases). Germline V gene data show CDR1 as KGHSH and CDR2 as LQKENI. The length of the CDR3 is 13 residues. Trimming stripped 2 bases from V and 6 bases from J, with 9 bases between. CDR3 nucleotides: TGTGCCAGCTCACCAAGCTCAGGGGATACGCAGTATTTT. It translates to CASSPSSGDTQYF.

The chain combines TRBV19 with TRBJ1-3; perhaps TRBD1 as D (5 bases). This CDR3 contains 14 residues. V was shortened by 8 bases and J by 0 bases, with 11 bases between the two germline ends. CDR1 LNHDA and CDR2 SQIVND come from the germline V gene (reference sequence). The CDR3 nucleotides are TGTGCCAGTGGCAGGGCGAGCTCTGGAAACACCATATATTTT. Its translation: CASGRASSGNTIYF.

V and J are TRBV28 and TRBJ1-3, with D tentatively TRBD1 (6 bases). The CDR3 covers 14 residues. Germline CDR1 MDHEN, CDR2 SYDVKM. V shed 6 bases and J shed 9 bases, with 18 bases lying between them. The CDR3: CASSRSDRGGTIYF. The CDR3 DNA follows: TGTGCCAGCAGCCGCTCGGATCGAGGGGGCACCATATATTTT.

The chain employs TRBV18 and TRBJ2-7; D remains unclear. V lost 0 bases, J lost 2 bases, and 5 bases lay in between. The CDR3 contains 13 residues. Germline CDR1 and CDR2: KGHSH and LQKENI. CDR3 sequence (DNA): TGTGCCAGCTCACCACCGTCAACCTACGAGCAGTACTTC. Its translation: CASSPPSTYEQYF.

The CDR3 protein is CASSIAQGWSGNTIYF. Here the CDR3 DNA reads TGTGCCAGTAGTATTGCTCAGGGTTGGTCTGGAAACACCATATATTTT. V is TRBV19 and J is TRBJ1-3, with D perhaps TRBD1 (5 bases). Germline V gives CDR1 LNHDA, CDR2 SQIVND (reference sequence). Trimming stripped 3 bases from V and 1 base from J, with 13 bases between. The CDR3 has 16 residues.

The rearrangement joins TRBV14 to TRBJ1-3; 7 bases match TRBD1. V was pared by 5 bases and J by 4 bases, with 17 bases of the junction left unmatched. From germline, CDR1 is SGHDN and CDR2 FVKESK. The CDR3 contains 18 residues. The CDR3 is CASSSRQGEGLGGNTIYF. CDR3 bases: TGTGCCAGCAGCTCCCGACAGGGAGAGGGTCTAGGAGGAAACACCATATATTTT.

The chain joins TRBV7-2 to TRBJ1-1, with D possibly matching TRBD1 (6 bases). Germline loops: CDR1 SGHTA, CDR2 FQGNSA. V dropped 1 base and J dropped 11 bases, with 8 bases sitting between them. The CDR3 loop spans 11 amino acids. The DNA of the CDR3 is TGTGCCAGCAGCTTAGGGGGGCGTGCTTTCTTT. Translated, it gives CASSLGGRAFF.

The V gene is TRBV11-3, the J gene TRBJ2-2, with 10 bases that match TRBD1. The CDR3 loop spans 16 amino acids. The J segment lost 7 bases and the V segment lost 5 bases, leaving 10 bases of the junction unmatched. Germline lookup yields CDR1 SGHNT and CDR2 YENEEA. CDR3 amino acids: CASSRLGTGANGELFF. CDR3 in DNA: TGTGCCAGCAGCAGGCTTGGGACAGGGGCCAACGGGGAGCTGTTTTTT.

This sequence joins TRBV7-6 and TRBJ1-5; a weak D match, TRBD1 (6 bases). CDR1 SGHVS and CDR2 FNYEAQ come from the germline V gene. This CDR3 has 15 amino acids. The ends were cut back, 6 bases at V and 6 bases at J, with 18 bases in the middle. The CDR3 is CASSSRGGGGQPQHF. The CDR3 DNA follows: TGTGCCAGCAGTTCTAGAGGCGGGGGCGGTCAGCCCCAGCATTTT.

The gene calls are TRBV15 and TRBJ1-5; D is undetermined. Germline CDR1 LNHNV, CDR2 YYDKDF (reference sequence). This CDR3 is built from 16 residues. The V gene lost 0 bases and the J gene lost 8 bases, with 17 bases spanning the gap. CDR3 sequence: CATSRDRSGVAEPQHF. The DNA of the CDR3 is TGTGCCACCAGCAGAGATCGGTCCGGGGTTGCGGAGCCCCAGCATTTT.

This clone appeared once. CDR3 residues: CASSEVRGAGQPQHF. Here the CDR3 DNA reads TGTGCCAGCAGTGAAGTTCGGGGGGCCGGGCAGCCCCAGCATTTT. The chain couples TRBV2 to TRBJ1-5; a possible D gene is TRBD1 (6 bases). CDR3 size: 15 residues. Germline-derived CDR1 and CDR2 are SNHLY and FYNNEI. The V and J ends lost 1 base and 7 bases respectively, with 14 bases between them.

CDR3 coding DNA: TGTGCCAGCAGCCAAGATGACAGGGCCTACAATGAGCAGTTCTTC. Amino acids: CASSQDDRAYNEQFF. The chain links TRBV4-2 to TRBJ2-1, with 7 bases that match TRBD1. The CDR3 has 15 amino acids. CDR1 and CDR2 from the germline V gene are LGHNA and YNFKEQ. Unmatched junction bases numbered 1, after V lost 0 bases and J lost 2 bases.

The chain employs TRBV4-1 and TRBJ2-6; perhaps TRBD1 as D (5 bases). Trimming removed 0 bases at V and 4 bases at J, with 10 bases between. The CDR3 contains 16 residues. CDR1 is MGHRA and CDR2 is YSYEKL in the germline V gene. DNA of the CDR3: TGCGCCAGCAGCCAAGATGAAGGGGCGGGGGCCAACGTCCTGACTTTC. Translating it yields CASSQDEGAGANVLTF.

This rearrangement joins TRBV28 to TRBJ2-7; the match to TRBD2 covers 8 bases. The CDR3 has 15 residues. Trimming cost V 6 bases and J 7 bases; bases outside gene matches: 14. Germline assignment: CDR1 MDHEN and CDR2 SYDVKM. DNA for the CDR3: TGTGCCAGCAGCCTATATCCGGGAGGGCCCCAGGAGCAGTACTTC. This gives the protein CASSLYPGGPQEQYF.

V is TRBV9 and J is TRBJ1-3; 7 nucleotides line up with TRBD1. Germline V CDR1 and CDR2: SGDLS, YYNGEE. The V gene end was trimmed by 4 bases and the J gene end by 8 bases; junction bases not matched to a gene: 3. There are 12 residues in the CDR3. The CDR3 loop is CASSPRGDTIYF. The CDR3 DNA reads as TGTGCCAGCAGCCCCAGGGGGGACACCATATATTTT.